One and the same sample provided the 11 T cell receptor beta chains below, sequenced in a study of identical twins. TCRdb redid the calling of the 5' RACE reads with MiXCR, one entry per CDR3 protein. The sample has around 680,000 distinct CDR3 sequences, roughly 8% seen once. The sample was also linked to a second study, of yellow fever vaccine responses in identical twins.

Sequences were obtained from PBMCs. These receptors were obtained from a woman aged 18-29 years in good health.

This clonotype was counted between two and nine times. The chain joins TRBV5-4 to TRBJ2-5, with D uncertain. The CDR3 extends over 13 amino acids. V was trimmed by 1 base and J by 4 bases, leaving 8 bases between them. Germline loops: CDR1 SGHNT, CDR2 YYREEE (reference sequence). Here the CDR3 DNA reads TGTGCCAGCAGCTTGAGACCTAGAGAGACCCAGTACTTC. Its translation: CASSLRPRETQYF.

This clonotype was observed at least ten times. The rearrangement links TRBV27 to TRBJ2-3; D gene unclear. The CDR3 is made up of 16 amino acids. The V gene lost 7 bases and the J gene lost 0 bases, with 17 bases spanning the gap. Germline-derived CDR1 and CDR2 are MNHEY and SMNVEV (reference sequence). Here the CDR3 reads CASTPFSAESTDTQYF. CDR3 DNA sequence: TGTGCCAGCACTCCCTTCAGTGCGGAAAGCACAGATACGCAGTATTTT.

This clonotype has more than one count but fewer than ten. The chain couples TRBV2 to TRBJ2-3; D gene uncertain. Germline CDR1 and CDR2: SNHLY and FYNNEI. Between the trimmed V and J ends, which lost 7 bases and 0 bases, there was a span of 11 bases. The CDR3 is 14 amino acids. CDR3 sequence reads: CASTPHRSTDTQYF. CDR3 sequence (DNA): TGTGCCAGCACCCCGCACAGAAGCACAGATACGCAGTATTTT.

Ten or more counts support this clonotype. V is TRBV28 and J is TRBJ2-1; D not resolved. Germline V CDR1 and CDR2: MDHEN, SYDVKM. Trimming took 3 bases from V and 5 from J, leaving 14 bases between them. The CDR3 spans 15 residues. CDR3 sequence (DNA): TGTGCCAGCAGTTTGCAGTTAAGGTGGGACAATGAGCAGTTCTTC. It translates to CASSLQLRWDNEQFF.

This clonotype showed up just a few times. This rearrangement joins TRBV5-1 to TRBJ2-6; no firm D call. This CDR3 contains 16 residues. From germline, CDR1 is SGHRS and CDR2 YFSETQ. V was pared by 0 bases and J by 2 bases, with 9 bases between. The CDR3 DNA follows: TGCGCCAGCAGCTTGGCCGCTGGGCCTGGGGCCAACGTCCTGACTTTC. This translates into CASSLAAGPGANVLTF.

The chain links TRBV5-6 to TRBJ2-7; unclear D gene. There are 15 residues in the CDR3. CDR1 is SGHDT and CDR2 is YYEEEE in the germline V gene. V lost 5 bases to trimming and J lost 7 bases, with 22 bases between them. Here the CDR3 DNA reads TGTGCCAGCAGACCCCGGCAGGCTACGGTGGTAGAGCAGTACTTC. The encoded protein is CASRPRQATVVEQYF.

The chain is built from TRBV3-1 and TRBJ1-6, with no clear D. Germline loops: CDR1 LGHDT, CDR2 YNNKEL (reference sequence). The CDR3 sequence is 12 residues long. Trimming stripped 1 base from V and 14 bases from J, with 9 bases between. CDR3 sequence reads: CASSQVEGTLHF. CDR3 nucleotides: TGTGCCAGCAGCCAAGTGGAAGGGACCCTCCACTTT.

V usage is TRBV10-1 and J usage is TRBJ2-7, with a possible D match to TRBD1 (5 bases). This CDR3 is built from 14 residues. The V and J ends lost 5 bases and 2 bases respectively, with 13 bases between them. Germline CDR1 reads WNHNN; CDR2 reads SYGVQD (reference sequence). The CDR3 region has the DNA TGCGCCAGCAGTAACGTAGGGGCCACCTACGAGCAGTACTTC. Its protein is CASSNVGATYEQYF.

This clonotype appeared a few times. The chain recombines TRBV7-9 with TRBJ2-3; D unclear. Germline V CDR1 and CDR2: SEHNR, FQNEAQ (reference sequence). This CDR3 contains 15 residues. V dropped 4 bases and J dropped 0 bases, with 11 bases sitting between them. The CDR3 sequence: CASSSIRSSTDTQYF. The CDR3 DNA sequence: TGTGCCAGCAGCTCGATACGTAGCAGCACAGATACGCAGTATTTT.

This clonotype was seen a handful of times. The chain joins TRBV10-3 to TRBJ1-4; D is unclear. CDR1 ENHRY and CDR2 SYGVKD come from the germline V gene. The CDR3 is 11 residues long. The CDR3 DNA sequence: TGTGCAACTAGTGGTCATGAAAAACTGTTTTTT. This codes for CATSGHEKLFF.

As for this clonotype: This may arise from a read error, as a much more abundant clone is one base away. The chain links TRBV3-1 to TRBJ1-2; D gene unclear. The germline V gene has CDR1 LGHDT and CDR2 YNNKEL (reference sequence). This CDR3 contains 16 residues. CDR3 nucleotide sequence: TGTGCCTGCAGCCAAGATCCTATGAGAATCCCCTATGGCTACACCTTC. It codes for CACSQDPMRIPYGYTF.